Listed below are T cell receptor beta chains from one sample, sequenced in a study of blood T cells in healthy people across ages. In TCRdb, the 5' RACE reads were re-called with MiXCR into one record per CDR3 protein. The data hold roughly 1.5 million distinct CDR3 sequences, with about 42% observed a single time. The source material was blood. These receptors originate from a woman under 30 in good health. Both conserved end residues are trimmed from each CDR3. A D gene is named only where the DNA matches it firmly. Only some rows state a clone size, as once, few, many or a class for expanded clones.

clone_size,v_call,d_call,cdr3_aa
few,TRBV6-6,TRBD1,ASVPSTTGASNSPLH
.,TRBV9,.,ASSPTAPDYYGFT
.,TRBV6-5,.,ASTTGGWGYT
.,TRBV4-1,.,ASSQDGGYSTDTQY
.,TRBV28,.,ASSVRATGELF
once,TRBV29-1,.,SVATGLREQY
.,TRBV7-2,TRBD1,ASSYYRGLNTEAF
.,TRBV15,.,ATSRPRGAGNTIY
.,TRBV7-9,.,ATPREGAPLTDTQY
.,TRBV19,.,ASNGRAVGQPQH
few,TRBV7-9,TRBD1,ASSFTGANIQY
.,TRBV7-7,.,ASSERLDHTQY
.,TRBV27,.,ASSLFPILGDGYT
once,TRBV6-5,TRBD1,ASAPGQGPGDTEAF
.,TRBV3-1,TRBD1,ASSHVTGVYNEQF
.,TRBV28,TRBD2,ASSLGVAGESDTQY
.,TRBV7-6,.,ASSGRSDSPLH
.,TRBV27,.,ASSYFGGTQPQH
.,TRBV28,.,ASRSGPDYNEQF
.,TRBV2,TRBD2,ASSEAGLAGANEQF
.,TRBV19,.,ASSTGSAVTQY
.,TRBV5-1,TRBD2,ASSTSGRDNEQY
.,TRBV7-9,.,ASSPDLDEQY
.,TRBV5-1,.,ASRHLRDEQF
few,TRBV12-3/TRBV12-4,.,ASTPTLNYGYT
few,TRBV12-5,TRBD1,ASGLEIWDRAPNEQF
.,TRBV9,.,ASSVTGRGTGELF